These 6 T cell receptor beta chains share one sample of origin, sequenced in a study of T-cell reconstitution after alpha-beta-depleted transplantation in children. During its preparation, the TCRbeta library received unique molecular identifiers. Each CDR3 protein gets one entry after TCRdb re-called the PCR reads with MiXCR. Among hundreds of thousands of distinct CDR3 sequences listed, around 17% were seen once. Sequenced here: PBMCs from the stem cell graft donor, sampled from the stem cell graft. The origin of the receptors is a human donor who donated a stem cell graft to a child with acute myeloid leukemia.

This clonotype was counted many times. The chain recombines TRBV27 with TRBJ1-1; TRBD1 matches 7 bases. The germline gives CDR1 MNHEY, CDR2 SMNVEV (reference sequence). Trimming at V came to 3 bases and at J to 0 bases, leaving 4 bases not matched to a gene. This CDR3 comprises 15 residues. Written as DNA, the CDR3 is TGTGCCAGCAGTTTGACAGGGCACATGAACACTGAAGCTTTCTTT. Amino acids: CASSLTGHMNTEAFF.

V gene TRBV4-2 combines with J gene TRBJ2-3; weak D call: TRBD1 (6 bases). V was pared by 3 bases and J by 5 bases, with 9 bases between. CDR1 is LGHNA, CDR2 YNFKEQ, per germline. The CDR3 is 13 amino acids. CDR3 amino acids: CASSQEQGDTQYF. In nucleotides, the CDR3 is TGTGCCAGCAGCCAGGAACAGGGAGATACGCAGTATTTT.

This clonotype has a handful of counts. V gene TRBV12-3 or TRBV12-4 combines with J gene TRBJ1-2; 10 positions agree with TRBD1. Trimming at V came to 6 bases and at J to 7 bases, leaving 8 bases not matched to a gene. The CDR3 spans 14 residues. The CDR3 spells CASSQTGGNGGYTF. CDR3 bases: TGTGCCAGCAGCCAGACAGGGGGCAACGGTGGCTACACCTTC.

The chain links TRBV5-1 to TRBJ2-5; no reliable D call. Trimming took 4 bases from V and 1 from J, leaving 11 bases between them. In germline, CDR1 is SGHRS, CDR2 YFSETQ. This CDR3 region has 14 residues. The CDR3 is CASSRHTTQETQYF. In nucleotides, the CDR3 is TGCGCCAGCAGCCGCCATACAACCCAAGAGACCCAGTACTTC.

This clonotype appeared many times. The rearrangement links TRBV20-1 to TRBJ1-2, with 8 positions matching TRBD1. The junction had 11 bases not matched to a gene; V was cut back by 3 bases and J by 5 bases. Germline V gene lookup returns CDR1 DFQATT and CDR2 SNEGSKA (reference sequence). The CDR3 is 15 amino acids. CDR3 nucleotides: TGCAGTGCTAGGACGGACAGGGTACGTGGATATGGCTACACCTTC. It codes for CSARTDRVRGYGYTF.

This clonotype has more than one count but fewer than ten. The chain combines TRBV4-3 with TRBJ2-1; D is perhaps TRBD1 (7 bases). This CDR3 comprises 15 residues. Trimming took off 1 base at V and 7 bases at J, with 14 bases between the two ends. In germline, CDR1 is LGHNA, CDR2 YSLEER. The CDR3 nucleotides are TGCGCCAGCAGCCAAGGCCAGGGGGGCGGAAATGAGCAGTTCTTC. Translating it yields CASSQGQGGGNEQFF.